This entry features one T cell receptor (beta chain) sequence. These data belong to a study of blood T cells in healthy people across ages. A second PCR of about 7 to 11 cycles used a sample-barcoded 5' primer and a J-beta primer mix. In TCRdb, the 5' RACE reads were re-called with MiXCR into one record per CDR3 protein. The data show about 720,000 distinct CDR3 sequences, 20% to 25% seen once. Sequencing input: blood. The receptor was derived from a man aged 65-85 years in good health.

Written as DNA, the CDR3 is TGCGCCAGCAGCTTGCCGTCAGGGGCGGAAGGAGGCTACACCTTC. Translating gives CASSLPSGAEGGYTF. This chain uses TRBV5-1 with TRBJ1-2, with D possibly matching TRBD1 (6 bases). CDR1 SGHRS and CDR2 YFSETQ come from the germline V gene. The CDR3 has 15 residues. The germline V and J ends were trimmed by 1 base and 8 bases, with 18 bases remaining between them.